These 32 T cell receptor beta chains originate from one sample sequenced in a study of blood T cell repertoires in COVID-19. The repertoire was sequenced with immunoSEQ multiplex PCR; TCRdb's copy has only in-frame clones and lacks some. This table holds approximately 300,000 clones, 90% found once. Sequenced material: PBMCs or T cells enriched from blood (not recorded which). The receptors were gathered from a man aged 55 to 70 who had recovered from COVID-19.

The chain uses TRBV6-5 and TRBJ2-5; 7 bases are shared with TRBD2. The CDR3 runs to 13 residues. V was pared by 8 bases and J by 5 bases, with 8 bases of the junction left unmatched. The germline V gene encodes CDR1 MNHEY and CDR2 SVGAGI. The CDR3 region has the DNA TGTGCCAGCGGCCTACTAGCGCGGGAGACCCAGTACTTC. Its translation: CASGLLARETQYF.

This rearrangement joins TRBV5-1 to TRBJ2-1; D might be TRBD2 (6 bases). The CDR3 covers 15 residues. Germline assignment: CDR1 SGHRS and CDR2 YFSETQ. The V end lost 4 bases, the J end lost 4 bases, and 15 bases lay between the germline ends. The CDR3 sequence is CASSPRLVGYNEQFF. The DNA for the CDR3 is TGCGCCAGCAGCCCCCGACTAGTGGGGTACAATGAGCAGTTCTTC.

CDR3 bases: TGTGCCAGCAGCTTGGAAGGGACAGGGTCCTATAATTCACCCCTCCACTTT. Its protein product is CASSLEGTGSYNSPLHF. The V call is TRBV5-6, the J call TRBJ1-6; 9 bases are shared with TRBD1. This CDR3 is 17 amino acids long. The J segment lost 1 base and the V segment lost 0 bases, leaving 2 bases of the junction unmatched. Per germline, CDR1 SGHDT and CDR2 YYEEEE.

The V gene is TRBV4-2, the J gene TRBJ1-1, with 9 bases lining up with TRBD1. In germline, CDR1 is LGHNA, CDR2 YNFKEQ. This CDR3 region has 16 residues. Unmatched junction bases numbered 9, after V lost 2 bases and J lost 5 bases. As DNA, the CDR3 is TGTGCCAGCAGCCAACGCCCCGACAGGGGGAGGACTGAAGCTTTCTTT. Amino acid sequence: CASSQRPDRGRTEAFF.

J is TRBJ1-1 and V is TRBV27; TRBD1 might be the D (5 bases). Per the germline V gene, CDR1 is MNHEY and CDR2 is SMNVEV (reference sequence). Trimming cost V 7 bases and J 6 bases, with 15 bases left between them. This CDR3 region has 13 residues. CDR3 coding DNA: TGTGCCAGCAATCGGGGGTCTGGCCCTGAAGCTTTCTTT. This sequence encodes CASNRGSGPEAFF.

The chain recombines TRBV15 with TRBJ2-1, with a tentative D call TRBD1 (6 bases). Trimming stripped 0 bases from V and 0 bases from J, with 9 bases between. The CDR3 contains 16 residues. CDR1 and CDR2 (germline): LNHNV, YYDKDF (reference sequence). This CDR3 is CATSRDWGLSYNEQFF. The DNA of the CDR3 is TGTGCCACCAGCAGAGATTGGGGGCTCTCCTACAATGAGCAGTTCTTC.

This clone was observed a handful of times. This chain connects TRBV7-9 to TRBJ1-1, with D tentatively TRBD1 (5 bases). This CDR3 spans 13 amino acids. CDR1 SEHNR and CDR2 FQNEAQ come from the germline V gene (reference sequence). V was trimmed by 5 bases and J by 3 bases, leaving 10 bases between them. The CDR3: CASSVDSYTEAFF. The CDR3 DNA reads TGTGCCAGCAGCGTAGACAGTTACACTGAAGCTTTCTTT.

The CDR3 sequence is CASTKGGGGNSPLHF. The CDR3 coding sequence is TGTGCCAGCACGAAGGGCGGGGGGGGTAATTCACCCCTCCACTTT. V gene TRBV28 combines with J gene TRBJ1-6, with D possibly matching TRBD1 (5 bases). In germline, CDR1 is MDHEN, CDR2 SYDVKM. Trimming took 7 bases from V and 6 from J, leaving 16 bases between them. The CDR3 extends over 15 amino acids.

This CDR3 reads CASRQGPSGNTIYF. The DNA for the CDR3 is TGTGCCAGCAGGCAGGGGCCCTCTGGAAACACCATATATTTT. The rearrangement links TRBV11-3 to TRBJ1-3; possible D gene TRBD1, 6 bases. CDR1 and CDR2 (germline): SGHNT, YENEEA. The CDR3 is 14 amino acids. Trimming stripped 6 bases from V and 0 bases from J, with 9 bases between.

This chain joins TRBV19 and TRBJ2-1; 12 nucleotides match TRBD1. Unmatched junction bases numbered 18, after V lost 3 bases and J lost 9 bases. Germline CDR1 and CDR2: LNHDA and SQIVND (reference sequence). The CDR3 totals 19 residues. Here the CDR3 reads CASSIAGTGGGGRVSEQFF. The CDR3 nucleotides are TGTGCCAGTAGTATCGCCGGGACAGGGGGCGGCGGGAGGGTGAGTGAGCAGTTCTTC.

V usage is TRBV27 and J usage is TRBJ2-1; 15 nucleotides match TRBD2. The CDR3 length is 15 residues. The V gene end was trimmed by 5 bases and the J gene end by 12 bases; junction bases not matched to a gene: 8. In germline, CDR1 is MNHEY, CDR2 SMNVEV (reference sequence). Here the CDR3 DNA reads TGTGCCAGCAGTCCCGGGACTAGCGGGAGGTCAAGGCAGTTCTTC. This sequence encodes CASSPGTSGRSRQFF.

The J gene is TRBJ1-1, the V gene TRBV6-4; D not certain. V lost 6 bases to trimming and J lost 0 bases, with 8 bases between them. This CDR3 contains 13 residues. Germline loops: CDR1 MRHNA, CDR2 SNTAGT. The CDR3 sequence: CASSPGLNTEAFF. The CDR3 DNA is TGTGCCAGCAGCCCCGGGTTGAACACTGAAGCTTTCTTT.

This clone occurred once. The J gene is TRBJ2-3, the V gene TRBV4-2; TRBD1 matches at 8 bases. Trimming took 4 bases from V and 2 from J; bases not matched to a gene: 8. The CDR3 extends over 16 amino acids. From germline, CDR1 is LGHNA and CDR2 YNFKEQ. The CDR3 bases are TGTGCCAGCAGCCGAGGGGGACAGGACTTCACAGATACGCAGTATTTT. Protein product: CASSRGGQDFTDTQYF.

V is TRBV7-2 and J is TRBJ2-1; D perhaps matches TRBD2 (6 bases). The CDR3 totals 15 residues. V was shortened by 4 bases and J by 2 bases, with 12 bases between the two germline ends. Germline assignment: CDR1 SGHTA and CDR2 FQGNSA. The chain's CDR3 is CASSSSVGTYNEQFF. CDR3 DNA: TGTGCCAGCAGCTCTAGCGTAGGGACCTACAATGAGCAGTTCTTC.

The chain joins TRBV13 to TRBJ2-3; TRBD2 aligns across 11 bases. This CDR3 has 16 amino acids. The J segment lost 6 bases and the V segment lost 4 bases, leaving 9 bases of the junction unmatched. From germline, CDR1 is PRHDT and CDR2 FYEKMQ (reference sequence). CDR3: CASSSALAGGADTQYF. The CDR3 nucleotides are TGTGCCAGCAGCTCCGCCCTAGCGGGAGGCGCTGATACGCAGTATTTT.

The genes are TRBV7-6 and TRBJ2-5; 9 bases match TRBD2. This CDR3 contains 17 residues. J lost 5 bases, V lost 5 bases, and 15 bases had no gene match. CDR1 and CDR2 (germline): SGHVS, FNYEAQ. CDR3 bases: TGTGCCAGCAGCCCGCGGGCTGGACTAGCGCAAAGGGAGACCCAGTACTTC. Protein product: CASSPRAGLAQRETQYF.

The chain has TRBV5-1 and TRBJ2-1; 11 bases line up with TRBD1. CDR3 length: 15 amino acids. Germline assignment: CDR1 SGHRS and CDR2 YFSETQ. Trimming at V came to 4 bases and at J to 2 bases, leaving 2 bases not matched to a gene. This CDR3 is CASSTGQGAYNEQFF. The CDR3 DNA reads as TGCGCCAGCAGCACGGGACAGGGGGCCTACAATGAGCAGTTCTTC. Combining the CDR3 with reference TRBV5-1 and TRBJ2-1 gives the whole variable domain KAGVTQTPRYLIKTRGQQVTLSCSPISGHRSVSWYQQTPGQGLQFLFEYFSETQRNKGNFPGRFSGRQFSNSRSEMNVSTLELGDSALYLCASSTGQGAYNEQFFGPGTRLTVL.

J is TRBJ2-7 and V is TRBV7-6; 7 bases align to TRBD2. Germline V gene lookup returns CDR1 SGHVS and CDR2 FNYEAQ. The CDR3 contains 15 residues. The trim removed 4 bases at V and 2 bases at J, leaving 8 bases unmatched. The CDR3 loop reads CASSSPGGGTYEQYF. CDR3 in DNA: TGTGCCAGCAGCTCCCCTGGCGGGGGTACCTACGAGCAGTACTTC.

This sequence joins TRBV19 and TRBJ1-2; D remains ambiguous. The V end was cut by 3 bases, the J end by 4 bases, with 18 bases between. CDR3 length equals 16 residues. Germline values: CDR1 LNHDA, CDR2 SQIVND (reference sequence). This chain's CDR3 is CASSILSGLVSYGYTF. CDR3 nucleotide sequence: TGTGCCAGTAGTATTTTATCCGGTCTTGTCTCCTATGGCTACACCTTC.

V usage is TRBV18 and J usage is TRBJ1-4, with TRBD1 identical over 8 bases. The germline V gene encodes CDR1 KGHSH and CDR2 LQKENI. V trimming: 4 bases; J trimming: 10 bases; junction bases outside the gene matches: 5. CDR3 length equals 13 residues. The CDR3 sequence: CASSLDRGRKLFF. The CDR3 bases are TGTGCCAGCTCACTCGACAGGGGTCGAAAACTGTTTTTT.

J is TRBJ2-3 and V is TRBV7-2; 8 bases are a match to TRBD1. This CDR3 is 15 amino acids long. Per germline, CDR1 SGHTA and CDR2 FQGNSA. The ends lost 6 bases at V and 0 bases at J; junction bases unmatched: 5. As DNA, the CDR3 is TGTGCCAGCAGTCGCCGGACAGGGAGCACAGATACGCAGTATTTT. Its translation is CASSRRTGSTDTQYF.

The J gene is TRBJ2-1, the V gene TRBV6-5; 10 bases line up with TRBD1. J gave up 7 bases and V 11 bases, and 8 bases lay outside the gene matches. This CDR3 is built from 13 residues. The V gene's germline CDR1 is MNHEY and CDR2 SVGAGI. CDR3 sequence: CAGRQGAGNEQFF. The CDR3 DNA reads TGTGCCGGACGACAGGGGGCTGGTAATGAGCAGTTCTTC.

CDR3 sequence (DNA): TGTGCCACCAGTGATTACACCGGGCCGGGACTAGAGACCCAGTACTTC. Its protein is CATSDYTGPGLETQYF. The chain has TRBV24-1 and TRBJ2-5; possibly TRBD2 for D (6 bases). Germline CDR1 KGHDR, CDR2 SFDVKD. The CDR3 is made up of 16 amino acids. V was clipped by 2 bases and J by 4 bases, with 16 bases between them.

V is TRBV7-9 and J is TRBJ1-2; D is possibly TRBD1 (5 bases). The germline V gene has CDR1 SEHNR and CDR2 FQNEAQ (reference sequence). The CDR3 is 15 amino acids. Trimming cost V 5 bases and J 2 bases, with 15 bases left between them. Here the CDR3 reads CASSPSGRVNYGYTF. The CDR3 bases are TGTGCCAGCAGCCCCTCGGGCAGGGTGAACTATGGCTACACCTTC.

The chain combines TRBV7-2 with TRBJ1-5; TRBD1 is a possible D gene (5 bases). The CDR3 covers 13 residues. In germline, CDR1 is SGHTA, CDR2 FQGNSA. Between the trimmed V and J ends, which lost 5 bases and 5 bases, there was a span of 10 bases. CDR3 DNA: TGTGCCAGCAGCCATGACAGCGATCAGCCCCAGCATTTT. Protein: CASSHDSDQPQHF.

This clone was detected once. This rearrangement joins TRBV11-3 to TRBJ2-1, with a tentative D call TRBD2 (5 bases). This CDR3 region has 15 residues. The V gene's germline CDR1 is SGHNT and CDR2 YENEEA. Trimming pared 2 bases from V and 0 bases from J, leaving 8 bases between. The CDR3, as DNA: TGTGCCAGCAGCTTACCTGGGAGCTCCTACAATGAGCAGTTCTTC. The encoded protein is CASSLPGSSYNEQFF.

The chain combines TRBV18 with TRBJ1-4, with D possibly TRBD1 on 5 matching bases. The germline V gene encodes CDR1 KGHSH and CDR2 LQKENI. Trimming left V 3 bases short and J 0 bases short, with 17 bases between. The CDR3 spans 18 residues. CDR3 sequence (DNA): TGTGCCAGCTCACCGAGACAGCTAACGTCGCCAACTAATGAAAAACTGTTTTTT. It specifies CASSPRQLTSPTNEKLFF. The variable domain in full, completed from reference TRBV18 and TRBJ1-4, reads NAGVMQNPRHLVRRRGQEARLRCSPMKGHSHVYWYRQLPEEGLKFMVYLQKENIIDESGMPKERFSAEFPKEGPSILRIQQVVRGDSAAYFCASSPRQLTSPTNEKLFFGSGTQLSVL.

The chain couples TRBV3-1 (or the pseudogene TRBV3-2) to TRBJ1-1; D is uncertain. CDR1 and CDR2 from the germline V gene are LGHDT and YNNKEL (reference sequence). The CDR3 is 14 amino acids. Trimming pared 1 base from V and 1 base from J, leaving 7 bases between. In DNA form, the CDR3 reads TGTGCCAGCAGCCAAGTTGAGGGGAACACTGAAGCTTTCTTT. Translating it yields CASSQVEGNTEAFF.

The V and J genes are TRBV19 and TRBJ1-1; the D gene is possibly TRBD1 (6 bases). Per the germline V gene, CDR1 is LNHDA and CDR2 is SQIVND (reference sequence). The CDR3 is 14 amino acids. V was trimmed by 7 bases and J by 6 bases, leaving 18 bases between them. The CDR3 nucleotides are TGTGCCAGTATACATACAAGGGGGTTCTCTGAAGCTTTCTTT. This codes for CASIHTRGFSEAFF. The variable domain in full, with the rest retrieved from reference TRBV19 and TRBJ1-1, is DGGITQSPKYLFRKEGQNVTLSCEQNLNHDAMYWYRQDPGQGLRLIYYSQIVNDFQKGDIAEGYSVSREKKESFPLTVTSAQKNPTAFYLCASIHTRGFSEAFFGQGTRLTVV.

The chain employs TRBV5-4 and TRBJ1-2, with a tentative D call TRBD1 (6 bases). V was cut by 3 bases and J by 2 bases, with 23 bases left in between. Per the germline V gene, CDR1 is SGHNT and CDR2 is YYREEE (reference sequence). This CDR3 region has 18 residues. The chain's CDR3 is CASSSPTGPTYFNYGYTF. The CDR3, as DNA: TGTGCCAGCAGCTCACCGACAGGTCCCACATACTTCAACTATGGCTACACCTTC.

The genes are TRBV9 and TRBJ2-3, with TRBD2 matching over 15 bases. The CDR3 totals 17 residues. CDR1 is SGDLS, CDR2 YYNGEE, per germline. Losses at the gene ends were 3 bases for V and 5 bases for J; bases not matched to a gene: 7. The DNA of the CDR3 is TGTGCCAGCAGCGGGACGGGACTAGCGGGAGGTATAGATACGCAGTATTTT. It is translated as CASSGTGLAGGIDTQYF.

This clone was found once. This sequence joins TRBV24-1 and TRBJ1-5; D is undetermined. The V gene lost 4 bases and the J gene lost 4 bases, with 13 bases spanning the gap. The V gene's germline CDR1 is KGHDR and CDR2 SFDVKD. The CDR3 extends over 15 amino acids. CDR3 DNA: TGTGCCACCAGTGACCCCACTACTGGGAATCAGCCCCAGCATTTT. Protein product: CATSDPTTGNQPQHF.